The sequence of this T cell receptor beta chain was determined in a study of blood T cell repertoires in COVID-19. In its sample, this clone was seen once. Between the trimmed V and J ends, which lost 5 bases and 6 bases, there was a span of 8 bases. This CDR3 spans 12 amino acids. Authors' data handling: Scientists estimated how many nucleated cells there were by amplifying reference gene primers. Libraries were prepared by immunoSEQ multiplex PCR; TCRdb keeps only in-frame clonotypes and omits some of them. From that table come the V and J calls and clone size; the DNA was used to work out D and trimming. The data contain approximately 300,000 clones, approximately 85% of them seen just once; the ten biggest clones take up 0.87%.

The receptor's source is a human donor with COVID-19, enrolled during active disease. The donor label of this sample is uncertain. The sample was peripheral blood. This chain uses TRBV12-3 or TRBV12-4 with TRBJ1-5; D is unclear. The CDR3 reads CASSGPIQPQHF. The CDR3 nucleotides read TGTGCCAGCAGTGGCCCCATTCAGCCCCAGCATTTT.